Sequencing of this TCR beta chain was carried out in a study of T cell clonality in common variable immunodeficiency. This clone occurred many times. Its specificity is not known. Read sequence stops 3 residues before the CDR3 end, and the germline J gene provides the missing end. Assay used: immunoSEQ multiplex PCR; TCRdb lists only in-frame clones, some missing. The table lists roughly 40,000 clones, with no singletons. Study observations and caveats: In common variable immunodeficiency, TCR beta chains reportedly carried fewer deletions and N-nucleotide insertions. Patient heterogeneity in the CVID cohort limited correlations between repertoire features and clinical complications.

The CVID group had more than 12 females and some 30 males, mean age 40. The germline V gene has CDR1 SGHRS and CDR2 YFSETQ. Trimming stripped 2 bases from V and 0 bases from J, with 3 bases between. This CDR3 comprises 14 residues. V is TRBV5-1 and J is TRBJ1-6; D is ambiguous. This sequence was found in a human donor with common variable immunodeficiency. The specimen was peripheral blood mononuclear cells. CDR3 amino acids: CASSFSSYNSPLHF. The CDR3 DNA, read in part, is TGCGCCAGCAGCTTCAGCTCCTATAATTCACCC.